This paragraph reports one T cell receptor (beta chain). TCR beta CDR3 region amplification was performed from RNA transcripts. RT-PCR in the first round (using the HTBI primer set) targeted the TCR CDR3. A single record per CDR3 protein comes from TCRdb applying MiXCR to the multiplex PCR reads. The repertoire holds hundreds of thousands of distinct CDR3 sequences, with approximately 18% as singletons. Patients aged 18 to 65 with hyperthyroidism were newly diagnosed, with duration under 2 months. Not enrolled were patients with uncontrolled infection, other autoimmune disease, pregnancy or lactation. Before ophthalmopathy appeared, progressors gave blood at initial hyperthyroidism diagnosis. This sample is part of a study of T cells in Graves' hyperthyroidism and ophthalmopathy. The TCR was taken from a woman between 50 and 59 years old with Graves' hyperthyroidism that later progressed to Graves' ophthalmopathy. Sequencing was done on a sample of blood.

The CDR3 here is CASSIVRGTDTQYF. As DNA, the CDR3 is TGTGCCAGTAGTATAGTTCGGGGGACAGATACGCAGTATTTT. The chain uses TRBV19 and TRBJ2-3, with D perhaps TRBD2 (6 bases). The CDR3 has 14 amino acids. Trimming shortened V by 1 base and J by 3 bases, and 8 bases separated the two germline ends. Germline V gives CDR1 LNHDA, CDR2 SQIVND (reference sequence).